This TCR beta chain emerged from a study of shared clonotypes between healthy human individuals. This CDR3 is 16 amino acids long. Germline trimming cut 4 bases from V and 6 bases from J; bases unmatched to any gene: 6. Germline CDR1 is SGHTA and CDR2 is FQGNSA. Study results and caveats: Among the subsets, naive ones generally showed larger estimated richness than memory ones. The generation probabilities recorded for non-shared clonotypes fell below those of clonotypes shared by all four donors.

The count of this clone is one. Antigen: not known. Replicate PCRs run on sorted subsets employed approximately 200 ng DNA, 25,000 to 35,000 T cell genomes. Assay: immunoSEQ multiplex PCR; the TCRdb copy retains only in-frame clones and omits some. The sample lists about 1.5 million clones, approximately 98% occurring once. Source material: naive CD4+ T cells sorted from blood. Subset: CD45RA+ positively selected. The V call is TRBV7-2, the J call TRBJ2-1, with 13 bases aligning to TRBD2. This clonotype was obtained from a man aged 30 to 39 in good health. Here the CDR3 reads CASSYRWTSGGNEQFF. The CDR3 bases are TGTGCCAGCAGCTATAGATGGACTAGCGGGGGCAATGAGCAGTTCTTC.